The TCR beta chain under discussion was sequenced for a study of blood T cell repertoires in COVID-19. Sequencing was performed with immunoSEQ multiplex PCR; in TCRdb, only in-frame clones are kept and a portion is missing. Of approximately 89,000 clones in the sample, around 80% were seen once. V lost 4 bases to trimming and J lost 0 bases, with 10 bases between them. The CDR3 spans 15 residues. Germline CDR1 is LNHDA and CDR2 is SQIVND (reference sequence). The clonotype was recovered from a human donor in a cohort sampled during active COVID-19. Sequenced material: peripheral blood. This chain joins TRBV19 and TRBJ1-3; D gene ambiguous. Written as DNA, the CDR3 is TGTGCCAGTAGTAACCCTATCCACTCTGGAAACACCATATATTTT. It is translated as CASSNPIHSGNTIYF.